This entry lists 6 T cell receptor beta chains sequenced from one sample in a study of blood T cell repertoires in COVID-19. The method was immunoSEQ multiplex PCR; TCRdb's version includes in-frame clones alone and lacks a portion of them. The sample gives 250,000 to 350,000 clones, roughly nine tenths of which show up once; 0.94% is in the top ten. Specimen: peripheral blood. The receptors shown here come from a woman between 35 and 50 years old who had recovered from COVID-19.

This rearrangement joins TRBV29-1 to TRBJ2-3; D gene ambiguous. The CDR3 has 13 amino acids. Trimming took off 4 bases at V and 2 bases at J, with 10 bases between the two ends. Germline-derived CDR1 and CDR2 are SQVTM and ANQGSEA. CDR3 sequence reads: CSVAGGDTDTQYF. For the CDR3, the DNA is TGCAGCGTTGCCGGCGGAGACACAGATACGCAGTATTTT.

The DNA of the CDR3 is TGTGCCAGCAGTTGGGACAGAGGGGTCTATGGCTACACCTTC. It encodes CASSWDRGVYGYTF. This sequence joins TRBV6-5 and TRBJ1-2; 7 nucleotides match TRBD1. There are 14 residues in the CDR3. V was pared by 4 bases and J by 4 bases, with 6 bases of the junction left unmatched. Germline V gene lookup returns CDR1 MNHEY and CDR2 SVGAGI.

This sequence joins TRBV5-1 and TRBJ1-1; no definite D call. Trimming took off 2 bases at V and 1 base at J, with 6 bases between the two ends. The CDR3 totals 13 residues. Per germline, CDR1 SGHRS and CDR2 YFSETQ. The CDR3 spells CASSFTENTEAFF. The CDR3, as DNA: TGCGCCAGCAGCTTTACAGAGAACACTGAAGCTTTCTTT.

The chain is built from TRBV19 and TRBJ2-1, with D maybe TRBD1 (6 bases). The CDR3 has 15 amino acids. Per the germline V gene, CDR1 is LNHDA and CDR2 is SQIVND (reference sequence). The V end lost 10 bases, the J end lost 6 bases, and 22 bases lay between the germline ends. CDR3 sequence: CATTAWTDGSNEQFF. CDR3 sequence (DNA): TGTGCCACCACCGCCTGGACAGACGGAAGCAATGAGCAGTTCTTC.

The V gene is TRBV19, the J gene TRBJ2-1; no firm D call. From germline, CDR1 is LNHDA and CDR2 SQIVND (reference sequence). This CDR3 is built from 11 residues. Trimming took off 8 bases at V and 3 bases at J, with 5 bases between the two ends. The CDR3 bases are TGTGCCAGTCACGGCTACAATGAGCAGTTCTTC. Amino acid sequence: CASHGYNEQFF.

The CDR3, as DNA: TGTGCCAGCAGCTTAGAGGACTCTTATGGCTACACCTTC. Translated, it gives CASSLEDSYGYTF. The rearrangement links TRBV7-9 to TRBJ1-2, with D unresolved. The CDR3 runs to 13 residues. Germline CDR1 SEHNR, CDR2 FQNEAQ (reference sequence). V dropped 1 base and J dropped 5 bases, with 8 bases sitting between them.